Listed below are T cell receptor beta chains from one sample, sequenced in a study of cytomegalovirus exposure and HLA in healthy donors. Libraries were prepared by immunoSEQ multiplex PCR; TCRdb keeps only in-frame clonotypes and omits some of them. This sample has about 140,000 clones; 80% to 85% occur once, and the top ten carry 3% to 3.5%. What was sequenced was PBMCs. The receptors were gathered from a male donor in good health and CMV-seronegative. The CDR3 runs from the conserved cysteine through the conserved F or W. The order of the fields is J gene, D gene, V gene, clone size, CDR3 protein, CDR3 DNA. The D gene is left open where the match is weak. The size of a clone is reported for some rows only, either as once, few or many, or as a class for expanded clones.

TRBJ1-1,TRBD1,TRBV13,.,CASSLTTRTGSSTEAFF,TGTGCCAGCAGCTTAACTACAAGGACAGGGTCGAGCACTGAAGCTTTCTTT
TRBJ1-2,TRBD1,TRBV6-6,.,CASSLTGQGIDGYTF,TGTGCCAGCAGTCTTACCGGACAGGGGATCGATGGCTACACCTTC
TRBJ1-6,TRBD1,TRBV5-4,.,CASRAGQGGNSPLHF,TGTGCCAGCAGAGCGGGACAGGGGGGGAATTCACCCCTCCACTTT
TRBJ1-5,.,TRBV7-8,.,CASSLDTELSNQPQHF,TGTGCCAGCAGCTTAGATACCGAGCTTAGCAATCAGCCCCAGCATTTT
TRBJ2-3,TRBD1,TRBV4-3,.,CASSRPGQGARGGTDTQYF,TGCGCCAGCAGCCGGCCGGGACAGGGGGCCCGTGGCGGCACAGATACGCAGTATTTT
TRBJ1-4,.,TRBV21-1,.,CASSKALWDRGLPVTNEKLFF,TGTGCCAGCAGCAAAGCGCTTTGGGACAGAGGATTACCCGTAACTAATGAAAAACTGTTTTTT
TRBJ2-7,.,TRBV15,.,CATSNDRTPNLLVYEQYF,TGTGCCACCAGTAATGACAGGACCCCTAACCTTTTGGTATACGAGCAGTACTTC
TRBJ2-7,TRBD1,TRBV7-2,.,CASSFDDRAFYEQYF,TGTGCCAGCAGCTTCGACGACAGGGCCTTCTACGAGCAGTACTTC
TRBJ2-5,.,TRBV27,.,CASSPGQQETQYF,TGTGCCAGCAGTCCCGGACAGCAAGAGACCCAGTACTTC
TRBJ1-2,.,TRBV2,.,CASDGGYTF,TGTGCCAGCGACGGGGGCTACACCTTC
TRBJ2-2,TRBD2,TRBV9,few,CASSGASGGASGELFF,TGTGCCAGCAGCGGGGCTAGCGGGGGGGCCTCCGGGGAGCTGTTTTTT
TRBJ2-7,.,TRBV5-6,.,CASSGFSTALDEQYF,TGTGCCAGCAGTGGGTTCTCGACAGCTCTGGACGAGCAGTACTTC
TRBJ2-1,TRBD2,TRBV5-6,.,CASRLAGGPFSYNEQFF,TGTGCCAGCCGCCTGGCGGGAGGGCCCTTTTCCTACAATGAGCAGTTCTTC
TRBJ2-1,TRBD2,TRBV29-1,.,CSVRPPGGYNEQFF,TGCAGCGTTCGGCCACCGGGAGGCTACAATGAGCAGTTCTTC
TRBJ2-5,.,TRBV18,.,CASSPRLPGGETQYF,TGTGCCAGCTCACCTAGGCTCCCTGGCGGTGAGACCCAGTACTTC
TRBJ1-1,TRBD1,TRBV13,few,CASSSTPGGTEAFF,TGTGCCAGCAGCTCCACCCCAGGGGGCACTGAAGCTTTCTTT